Following are 5 T cell receptor beta chains from one sample sequenced in a study of blood T cell repertoires in COVID-19. The protocol was immunoSEQ multiplex PCR, while the TCRdb copy is restricted to in-frame clones and leaves out a portion. The sample consists of around 190,000 clones, 88% of them appearing once. Sample: peripheral blood. These receptors all stem from a human donor in a cohort sampled during active COVID-19.

The chain couples TRBV3-1 (or the pseudogene TRBV3-2) to TRBJ2-7, with 12 bases identical to TRBD2. The CDR3 runs 16 residues. V lost 5 bases, J lost 5 bases, and 10 bases stayed unmatched. Germline-derived CDR1 and CDR2 are LGHDT and YNNKEL (reference sequence). CDR3 DNA: TGTGCCAGCAGCGCAGCAAGGACTAGCGGGAAACACGAGCAGTACTTC. Its protein is CASSAARTSGKHEQYF.

V and J are TRBV5-4 and TRBJ2-7; TRBD1 is a possible D gene (5 bases). CDR3 length: 14 amino acids. Germline values: CDR1 SGHNT, CDR2 YYREEE (reference sequence). The V end was cut by 5 bases, the J end by 5 bases, with 17 bases between. The CDR3 loop is CASSPLTERHEQYF. CDR3 coding DNA: TGTGCCAGCAGTCCGTTGACAGAGCGCCACGAGCAGTACTTC.

The rearrangement joins TRBV6-2 or TRBV6-3 to TRBJ1-2; TRBD1 aligns across 9 bases. CDR3 size: 16 residues. The germline V gene encodes CDR1 MNHEY and CDR2 SVGEGT. The V segment lost 6 bases and the J segment 3 bases; nucleotides outside the gene matches: 11. CDR3 coding DNA: TGTGCCAGCAGCACAACAGGGGGCCCGTCCTACTATGGCTACACCTTC. This sequence encodes CASSTTGGPSYYGYTF.

CDR3 protein: CASSLSRELFF. DNA for the CDR3: TGTGCCAGCAGCTTGAGTCGGGAGCTGTTTTTT. The chain is built from TRBV11-2 and TRBJ2-2, with D hard to call. The CDR3 covers 11 residues. The V end was cut by 3 bases, the J end by 9 bases, with 5 bases between. Germline CDR1 SGHAT, CDR2 FQNNGV.

This clone was seen once. The CDR3 loop reads CASSLDSTQVRSRSYEQYF. The CDR3 bases are TGTGCCAGCAGCTTGGACAGTACACAGGTTCGGAGCCGTTCCTACGAGCAGTACTTC. The V and J genes are TRBV5-8 and TRBJ2-7; D is perhaps TRBD1 (5 bases). In germline, CDR1 is SGHTS, CDR2 YDEGEE. With 0 bases removed from V and 1 base from J, the gap between germline ends came to 23 bases. This CDR3 contains 19 residues.